These 31 T cell receptor beta chains share one sample of origin, sequenced in a study of shared clonotypes between healthy human individuals. Produced via immunoSEQ multiplex PCR; TCRdb's table is partial and in-frame only. This table has approximately 980,000 clones, approximately 76% appearing once. The sequenced material came from memory CD4+ T cells sorted from blood. Sample subset: CD45RA-negative fraction. The source is a man aged 18-30 years in good health.

This chain connects TRBV2 to TRBJ1-2, with D hard to call. CDR1 is SNHLY, CDR2 FYNNEI, per germline. The V gene lost 0 bases and the J gene lost 8 bases, with 7 bases spanning the gap. There are 12 residues in the CDR3. The CDR3 DNA reads as TGTGCCAGCAGTGAAGCCCAAAGGGGCTACACCTTC. It specifies CASSEAQRGYTF.

The chain links TRBV5-1 to TRBJ1-3; D is perhaps TRBD1 (5 bases). The germline gives CDR1 SGHRS, CDR2 YFSETQ. Deletions cut 4 bases from V and 4 bases from J, with 12 bases between. CDR3 length: 14 residues. CDR3 DNA sequence: TGCGCCAGCAGCAAGGGGCCAGAAGGAAACACCATATATTTT. This gives the protein CASSKGPEGNTIYF.

The chain joins TRBV4-1 to TRBJ2-1; weak D call: TRBD1 (6 bases). V lost 0 bases and J 8 bases, leaving 17 bases between the germline ends. Germline V CDR1 and CDR2: MGHRA, YSYEKL. The CDR3 consists of 16 residues. The CDR3 coding sequence is TGCGCCAGCAGCCAAGATACTCGACAGAGGGGGTATGAGCAGTTCTTC. Translated, it gives CASSQDTRQRGYEQFF.

This chain connects TRBV5-4 to TRBJ2-2, with TRBD2 matching 14 bases. V shed 6 bases and J 5 bases; nucleotides not matched to a gene: 9. The CDR3 contains 17 residues. Germline V lookup: CDR1 SGHNT, CDR2 YYREEE (reference sequence). The CDR3 spells CASTMTSGRAWTGELFF. CDR3 sequence (DNA): TGTGCCAGCACCATGACTAGCGGGAGGGCCTGGACCGGGGAGCTGTTTTTT. Combining the CDR3 with reference TRBV5-4 and TRBJ2-2 gives the whole variable domain ETGVTQSPTHLIKTRGQQVTLRCSSQSGHNTVSWYQQALGQGPQFIFQYYREEENGRGNFPPRFSGLQFPNYSSELNVNALELDDSALYLCASTMTSGRAWTGELFFGEGSRLTVL.

The chain recombines TRBV5-1 with TRBJ2-1, with D possibly being TRBD2 (5 bases). The CDR3 runs to 14 residues. V dropped 5 bases and J dropped 0 bases, with 9 bases sitting between them. The germline V gene has CDR1 SGHRS and CDR2 YFSETQ. The CDR3 protein is CASRATSSYNEQFF. CDR3 nucleotides: TGCGCCAGCAGGGCAACTAGCTCCTACAATGAGCAGTTCTTC.

The CDR3 coding sequence is TGTGCCAGCAGCCGCGGGGAGGGGGAGGCCAACGTCCTGACTTTC. Protein sequence: CASSRGEGEANVLTF. V is TRBV5-4 and J is TRBJ2-6; D is possibly TRBD2 (7 bases). The CDR3 runs 15 residues. Between the trimmed V and J ends, which lost 4 bases and 6 bases, there was a span of 14 bases. CDR1 SGHNT and CDR2 YYREEE come from the germline V gene (reference sequence).

The rearrangement links TRBV2 to TRBJ1-4; D is possibly TRBD1 (6 bases). The germline gives CDR1 SNHLY, CDR2 FYNNEI. The germline V and J ends were trimmed by 6 bases and 7 bases, with 15 bases remaining between them. The CDR3 consists of 14 residues. The chain's CDR3 is CASRAGAVGEKLFF. The CDR3 DNA follows: TGTGCCAGCAGGGCAGGGGCGGTTGGTGAAAAACTGTTTTTT.

Notes on this clone: The same CDR3 is also encoded by other DNA sequences in this sample. The DNA of the CDR3 is TGTGCCAGCAGCTTAGGAGGGTCTGGGGCCAACGTCCTGACTTTC. Translation gives CASSLGGSGANVLTF. V is TRBV7-9 and J is TRBJ2-6; possibly TRBD2 for D (5 bases). The CDR3 runs to 15 residues. Trimming removed 1 base from V and 1 base from J, with 5 bases in between. Looked up from germline, CDR1 is SEHNR and CDR2 is FQNEAQ (reference sequence). Filled out from reference TRBV7-9 and TRBJ2-6, the complete variable domain reads DTGVSQNPRHKITKRGQNVTFRCDPISEHNRLYWYRQTLGQGPEFLTYFQNEAQLEKSRLLSDRFSAERPKGSFSTLEIQRTEQGDSAMYLCASSLGGSGANVLTFGAGSRLTVL.

The V call is TRBV28, the J call TRBJ2-5; 13 bases are a match to TRBD2. The CDR3 has 15 residues. V was pared by 5 bases and J by 5 bases, with 5 bases of the junction left unmatched. The germline gives CDR1 MDHEN, CDR2 SYDVKM. CDR3 bases: TGTGCCAGCAGTGAGGGACTAGCGGGACTCGAGACCCAGTACTTC. The encoded protein is CASSEGLAGLETQYF.

The chain combines TRBV2 with TRBJ2-1; no clear D gene. CDR1 and CDR2 from the germline V gene are SNHLY and FYNNEI. The CDR3 is made up of 15 amino acids. Trimming removed 8 bases from V and 2 bases from J, with 16 bases in between. Here the CDR3 DNA reads TGTGCCAGCCAAAAACGGACGGAGCCCTACAATGAGCAGTTCTTC. The encoded protein is CASQKRTEPYNEQFF.

The genes are TRBV19 and TRBJ2-3; 8 bases agree with TRBD2. V dropped 5 bases and J dropped 3; count of bases not matched to a gene: 7. The CDR3 contains 15 residues. Germline lookup yields CDR1 LNHDA and CDR2 SQIVND (reference sequence). The CDR3 bases are TGTGCCAGTAGTCCGGGACTAGAGAGGACAGATACGCAGTATTTT. As protein: CASSPGLERTDTQYF.

CDR3 loop: CASSLYRDEQYF. The DNA of the CDR3 is TGTGCCAGCAGCTTATACCGCGACGAGCAGTACTTC. The chain uses TRBV5-5 and TRBJ2-7; D is undetermined. The V gene lost 2 bases and the J gene lost 5 bases, with 8 bases spanning the gap. CDR1 is SGHKS and CDR2 is YYEKEE in the germline V gene (reference sequence). CDR3 size: 12 residues.

To note about this clone: A read error likely explains this, since a far larger clone differs by one base. The J gene is TRBJ1-1, the V gene TRBV7-9; 8 bases are shared with TRBD1. CDR3 length: 14 amino acids. Germline V lookup: CDR1 SEHNR, CDR2 FQNEAQ (reference sequence). V lost 4 bases to trimming and J lost 6 bases; unmatched junction nucleotides: 7. The CDR3 reads CASSYGQGRPEAFF. The CDR3 DNA follows: TGTGCCAGCAGCTACGGACAGGGAAGGCCTGAAGCTTTCTTT.

This clone was observed once. J is TRBJ2-7 and V is TRBV27; D tentatively reads TRBD1 or TRBD2 (5 bases each). Trimming left V 2 bases short and J 1 base short, with 9 bases between. The CDR3 has 14 residues. CDR1 MNHEY and CDR2 SMNVEV come from the germline V gene (reference sequence). The CDR3 DNA reads as TGTGCCAGCAGTTTAGGGGGAACGTCCTACGAGCAGTACTTC. Its protein is CASSLGGTSYEQYF.

The V call is TRBV7-9, the J call TRBJ2-7; TRBD2 matches at 13 bases. After removal of 3 bases from V and 5 bases from J, the junction contained 4 bases not matched to a gene. CDR1 and CDR2 from the germline V gene are SEHNR and FQNEAQ (reference sequence). There are 15 residues in the CDR3. In DNA form, the CDR3 reads TGTGCCAGCAGCTTTACCGGGACTAGCGGGAACGAGCAGTACTTC. This translates into CASSFTGTSGNEQYF.

V gene TRBV11-3 combines with J gene TRBJ2-1, with 8 bases that match TRBD2. The length of the CDR3 is 14 residues. V lost 1 base to trimming and J lost 6 bases; unmatched junction nucleotides: 2. Germline CDR1 SGHNT, CDR2 YENEEA. In DNA, the CDR3 is TGTGCCAGCAGCTTAGGGGCGGGAGGCAATGAGCAGTTCTTC. Its protein is CASSLGAGGNEQFF.

This clone turned up a few times. The chain has TRBV30 and TRBJ1-5; tentative D call: TRBD1 (6 bases). V lost 0 bases and J lost 3, with 9 bases in between. This CDR3 spans 14 amino acids. The germline V gene encodes CDR1 GTSNPN and CDR2 SVGIG (reference sequence). The CDR3 coding sequence is TGTGCCTGGAGTGTACAGGGTAACAATCAGCCCCAGCATTTT. It is translated as CAWSVQGNNQPQHF. The full variable domain, in which reference TRBV30 and TRBJ1-5 provide the parts outside the CDR3, is SQTIHQWPATLVQPVGSPLSLECTVEGTSNPNLYWYRQAAGRGLQLLFYSVGIGQISSEVPQNLSASRPQDRQFILSSKKLLLSDSGFYLCAWSVQGNNQPQHFGDGTRLSIL.

The chain is built from TRBV2 and TRBJ2-7; the D gene is possibly TRBD2 (5 bases). CDR1 is SNHLY, CDR2 FYNNEI, per germline. The CDR3 is 15 residues long. V shed 5 bases and J shed 6 bases, with 20 bases lying between them. CDR3 DNA: TGTGCCAGCAGTAGTCTTGGCGGAGGTCGGGGCGAGCAGTACTTC. Amino acids: CASSSLGGGRGEQYF.

This chain uses TRBV18 with TRBJ2-2; TRBD2 matches 9 bases. The CDR3 has 19 residues. Unmatched junction bases numbered 16, after V lost 2 bases and J lost 6 bases. The V gene's germline CDR1 is KGHSH and CDR2 LQKENI. DNA of the CDR3: TGTGCCAGCTCACCAAGCCAAGCTGTTAGCGGGAGCAATGCCGGGGAGCTGTTTTTT. Its translation: CASSPSQAVSGSNAGELFF.

As concerns this clone: The identical CDR3 is also encoded by other nucleotide sequences in the sample. The genes are TRBV5-1 and TRBJ2-5, with 11 bases matching TRBD2. CDR1 SGHRS and CDR2 YFSETQ come from the germline V gene. CDR3 length: 15 amino acids. V trimming: 0 bases; J trimming: 5 bases; junction bases outside the gene matches: 3. The CDR3 DNA is TGCGCCAGCAGCTTGGCGGGACTAGCGGAGGAGACCCAGTACTTC. This sequence encodes CASSLAGLAEETQYF.

V usage is TRBV27 and J usage is TRBJ2-5, with TRBD1 identical over 9 bases. The length of the CDR3 is 16 residues. J was trimmed by 4 bases and V by 6 bases; bases with no gene match: 12. CDR1 and CDR2 from the germline V gene are MNHEY and SMNVEV (reference sequence). This chain's CDR3 is CASSSTYRGLSETQYF. CDR3 in DNA: TGTGCCAGCAGCTCCACTTACAGGGGGCTATCAGAGACCCAGTACTTC.

This clone is a singleton in its sample. The chain links TRBV4-3 to TRBJ2-1; D is undetermined. Trimming pared 0 bases from V and 0 bases from J, leaving 6 bases between. CDR3 length: 15 amino acids. CDR1 LGHNA and CDR2 YSLEER come from the germline V gene. The CDR3 sequence is CASSQDHASYNEQFF. CDR3 DNA: TGCGCCAGCAGCCAAGATCACGCCTCCTACAATGAGCAGTTCTTC.

The V gene is TRBV2, the J gene TRBJ2-7; 10 nucleotides match TRBD1. The V gene end was trimmed by 6 bases and the J gene end by 2 bases; junction bases not matched to a gene: 4. Germline V CDR1 and CDR2: SNHLY, FYNNEI. The CDR3 is 14 residues long. The CDR3 DNA follows: TGTGCCAGCAGCGGACAGGGGGGCCCCTACGAGCAGTACTTC. It translates to CASSGQGGPYEQYF.

The chain is built from TRBV2 and TRBJ2-5; the D is unclear. Trimming took off 7 bases at V and 7 bases at J, with 16 bases between the two ends. This CDR3 comprises 13 residues. The germline gives CDR1 SNHLY, CDR2 FYNNEI. The CDR3 region has the DNA TGTGCCAGCACTCCGGACGGCATGGGGACCCAGTACTTC. Protein sequence: CASTPDGMGTQYF.

The chain carries TRBV5-1 and TRBJ2-3; D is undetermined. The germline V gene has CDR1 SGHRS and CDR2 YFSETQ. The CDR3 extends over 16 amino acids. Trimming stripped 0 bases from V and 4 bases from J, with 15 bases between. CDR3 nucleotides: TGCGCCAGCAGCTTGGTTGTCGGCCTAAGGGCAGATACGCAGTATTTT. Its translation: CASSLVVGLRADTQYF.

J is TRBJ1-1 and V is TRBV19; 8 bases fit TRBD1. The trim removed 6 bases at V and 4 bases at J, leaving 4 bases unmatched. CDR1 is LNHDA, CDR2 SQIVND, per germline (reference sequence). This CDR3 has 13 residues. The CDR3 DNA follows: TGTGCCAGTAGCGACAGGGGAGGCACTGAAGCTTTCTTT. It translates to CASSDRGGTEAFF.

The chain has TRBV19 and TRBJ1-2; D is ambiguous. Germline lookup yields CDR1 LNHDA and CDR2 SQIVND (reference sequence). V shed 8 bases and J shed 1 base, with 17 bases lying between them. This CDR3 is built from 15 residues. DNA for the CDR3: TGTGCCAGTGAGGGCATCTCGTCCTTTAACTATGGCTACACCTTC. Translating it yields CASEGISSFNYGYTF. Combining the CDR3 with reference TRBV19 and TRBJ1-2 gives the whole variable domain DGGITQSPKYLFRKEGQNVTLSCEQNLNHDAMYWYRQDPGQGLRLIYYSQIVNDFQKGDIAEGYSVSREKKESFPLTVTSAQKNPTAFYLCASEGISSFNYGYTFGSGTRLTVV.

The chain has TRBV30 and TRBJ2-7; 7 positions match TRBD1. Germline V lookup: CDR1 GTSNPN, CDR2 SVGIG (reference sequence). The junction had 6 bases not matched to a gene; V was cut back by 2 bases and J by 5 bases. This CDR3 is built from 13 residues. CDR3 DNA: TGTGCCTGGAGTCTGGGACAGTTGAACGAGCAGTACTTC. It specifies CAWSLGQLNEQYF.

This chain joins TRBV4-1 and TRBJ1-5, with D maybe TRBD1 (5 bases). In germline, CDR1 is MGHRA, CDR2 YSYEKL. Trimming removed 0 bases at V and 9 bases at J, with 21 bases between. The CDR3 extends over 17 amino acids. This CDR3 reads CASSQDIRADSLRPQHF. The CDR3 DNA is TGCGCCAGCAGCCAAGATATTCGGGCAGACAGTTTACGGCCCCAGCATTTT.

This clone was seen only once. The rearrangement links TRBV10-1 to TRBJ2-1, with D unclear. CDR1 is WNHNN, CDR2 SYGVQD, per germline (reference sequence). Trimming took off 3 bases at V and 0 bases at J, with 9 bases between the two ends. This CDR3 spans 15 amino acids. This CDR3 reads CASSDRAVSYNEQFF. As DNA, the CDR3 is TGCGCCAGCAGTGATAGGGCAGTCTCCTACAATGAGCAGTTCTTC.

The V gene is TRBV1, the J gene TRBJ2-7. TRBV1 is termed a pseudogene. The CDR3 loop spans 15 amino acids. The CDR3 reads CTSSHLRGAAHEQYF. CDR3 coding DNA: TGCACCAGCAGCCACTTGCGAGGGGCAGCCCACGAGCAGTACTTC.